What follows are 28 T cell receptor beta chains derived from one specimen sequenced in a study of cytomegalovirus exposure and HLA in healthy donors. Use of 60 Vbeta and 13 Jbeta primers characterized the PCR. The protocol was immunoSEQ multiplex PCR, while the TCRdb copy is restricted to in-frame clones and leaves out a portion. The table shows more than 80,000 clones, with 65% to 80% occurring only once. Sequenced material: PBMCs. These receptor sequences come from a human donor in good health.

CDR3 sequence: CASSLETGLEQYF. The CDR3 region has the DNA TGTGCCAGCAGCTTAGAGACAGGGCTAGAGCAGTACTTC. The chain employs TRBV7-6 and TRBJ2-7; 7 nucleotides match TRBD1. J gave up 7 bases and V 1 base, and 4 bases lay outside the gene matches. The germline gives CDR1 SGHVS, CDR2 FNYEAQ. CDR3 size: 13 residues.

The chain links TRBV14 to TRBJ1-1; TRBD1 might be the D (6 bases). Trimming took 1 base from V and 4 from J, leaving 10 bases between them. The germline V gene has CDR1 SGHDN and CDR2 FVKESK. The CDR3 is 14 residues long. The CDR3 reads CASSQAGEGTEAFF. CDR3 sequence (DNA): TGTGCCAGCAGCCAAGCAGGGGAGGGCACTGAAGCTTTCTTT.

The chain recombines TRBV5-1 with TRBJ2-7; no clear D. V dropped 0 bases and J dropped 2 bases, with 9 bases sitting between them. Germline CDR1 and CDR2: SGHRS and YFSETQ. This CDR3 is built from 14 residues. The CDR3 reads CASSLVGSTYEQYF. The CDR3 coding sequence is TGCGCCAGCAGCTTGGTGGGCTCCACCTACGAGCAGTACTTC. Full variable domain (missing parts from reference TRBV5-1 and TRBJ2-7): KAGVTQTPRYLIKTRGQQVTLSCSPISGHRSVSWYQQTPGQGLQFLFEYFSETQRNKGNFPGRFSGRQFSNSRSEMNVSTLELGDSALYLCASSLVGSTYEQYFGPGTRLTVT.

The chain joins TRBV6-6 to TRBJ1-3; TRBD1 aligns across 7 bases. This CDR3 contains 14 residues. In germline, CDR1 is MNHNY, CDR2 SVGAGI (reference sequence). V dropped 5 bases and J dropped 2; count of bases not matched to a gene: 3. The CDR3 coding sequence is TGTGCCAGCAGTCTCACAGGGGCTGGAAACACCATATATTTT. Amino acid sequence: CASSLTGAGNTIYF.

This clone was seen a few times. This chain joins TRBV7-8 and TRBJ1-2, with no clear D. The CDR3 covers 16 residues. V gave up 5 bases and J gave up 5 bases, with 21 bases separating them. The germline CDR1 and CDR2 sequences are SGHVS and FQNEAQ. This CDR3 is CASSPARRAQSYGYTF. As DNA, the CDR3 is TGTGCCAGCAGCCCAGCTCGGCGGGCACAGAGTTATGGCTACACCTTC.

This sequence joins TRBV10-3 and TRBJ1-2; D perhaps matches TRBD1 (5 bases). The germline V and J ends were trimmed by 11 bases and 4 bases, with 14 bases remaining between them. This CDR3 has 12 amino acids. CDR1 ENHRY and CDR2 SYGVKD come from the germline V gene. The CDR3 region has the DNA TGTGCCGATCCACAGGCGGTCTATGGCTACACCTTC. Translating gives CADPQAVYGYTF.

The V and J genes are TRBV5-1 and TRBJ2-1; 13 bases line up with TRBD2. Germline-derived CDR1 and CDR2 are SGHRS and YFSETQ. The CDR3 is 16 amino acids. Unmatched junction bases numbered 7, after V lost 3 bases and J lost 7 bases. The CDR3 sequence is CASSWGLAGSGNEQFF. Here the CDR3 DNA reads TGCGCCAGCAGCTGGGGACTAGCGGGGTCTGGGAATGAGCAGTTCTTC.

This clone has a handful of counts. The V gene is TRBV5-4, the J gene TRBJ1-2; D is perhaps TRBD1 (5 bases). The CDR3 loop spans 14 amino acids. Germline CDR1 is SGHNT and CDR2 is YYREEE (reference sequence). Trimming removed 0 bases from V and 8 bases from J, with 14 bases in between. The CDR3 region has the DNA TGTGCCAGCAGCTTGGGGGGGGATCAGGGCGGCTACACCTTC. Its protein is CASSLGGDQGGYTF.

This clone occurred once. The chain couples TRBV5-5 to TRBJ2-2; 8 nucleotides match TRBD2. The ends lost 0 bases at V and 3 bases at J; junction bases unmatched: 10. Germline V gene data show CDR1 as SGHKS and CDR2 as YYEKEE (reference sequence). This CDR3 has 18 residues. The CDR3 region is CASSLAGRSGGYTGELFF. As DNA, the CDR3 is TGTGCCAGCAGCTTGGCCGGTAGGAGCGGGGGCTACACCGGGGAGCTGTTTTTT.

This clone was seen once. CDR3 sequence (DNA): TGTGCCAGCAAACAGGTCCTAAGCTCCTACGAGCAGTACTTC. The encoded protein is CASKQVLSSYEQYF. The rearrangement joins TRBV10-3 to TRBJ2-7, with a weak D call TRBD1 (5 bases). Germline CDR1 is ENHRY and CDR2 is SYGVKD. V was pared by 10 bases and J by 0 bases, with 16 bases between. This CDR3 contains 14 residues.

This clone came up a few times. This chain uses TRBV7-8 with TRBJ1-1, with TRBD1 matching 7 bases. This CDR3 region has 19 residues. Germline V gene lookup returns CDR1 SGHVS and CDR2 FQNEAQ. The V and J ends lost 1 base and 2 bases, in that order; junction bases with no gene match: 16. The CDR3 region has the DNA TGTGCCAGCAGCTTAGTTGTACAGGGGAGGACCATGAATAACACTGAAGCTTTCTTT. Translating gives CASSLVVQGRTMNNTEAFF.

The V gene is TRBV7-7, the J gene TRBJ2-7; 9 positions agree with TRBD1. This CDR3 has 15 amino acids. Germline lookup yields CDR1 SSHAT and CDR2 FNYEAQ (reference sequence). With 5 bases clipped from V and 6 bases from J, the junction kept 11 bases outside the gene matches. The CDR3 DNA reads as TGTGCCAGCAGCCAAACCCGGGACAGGGCTTCCGAGCAGTACTTC. As protein: CASSQTRDRASEQYF. The entire variable domain, with the rest obtained from reference TRBV7-7 and TRBJ2-7, is as follows: GAGVSQSPRYKVTKRGQDVTLRCDPISSHATLYWYQQALGQGPEFLTYFNYEAQPDKSGLPSDRFSAERPEGSISTLTIQRTEQRDSAMYRCASSQTRDRASEQYFGPGTRLTVT.

V is TRBV19 and J is TRBJ1-1; D gene unclear. Germline assignment: CDR1 LNHDA and CDR2 SQIVND (reference sequence). The CDR3 is 14 amino acids. V was trimmed by 1 base and J by 4 bases, leaving 10 bases between them. The CDR3 nucleotides are TGTGCCAGTAGTATAGGGGTCCGAGGCACTGAAGCTTTCTTT. It encodes CASSIGVRGTEAFF.

The chain carries TRBV6-5 and TRBJ1-2, with D tentatively TRBD1 (6 bases). V dropped 8 bases and J dropped 3 bases, with 10 bases sitting between them. CDR3 length: 12 residues. The germline V gene encodes CDR1 MNHEY and CDR2 SVGAGI. CDR3 sequence (DNA): TGTGCCAGCGGGGGCAACGACTATGGCTACACCTTC. It specifies CASGGNDYGYTF.

V gene TRBV7-9 combines with J gene TRBJ1-6; 9 bases fit TRBD1. The CDR3 extends over 15 amino acids. Germline trimming cut 1 base from V and 6 bases from J; bases unmatched to any gene: 1. Germline V CDR1 and CDR2: SEHNR, FQNEAQ (reference sequence). The CDR3 is CASSLGGQGNSPLHF. The CDR3 nucleotides are TGTGCCAGCAGCTTAGGGGGACAGGGTAATTCACCCCTCCACTTT.

A single count supports this clone. The chain couples TRBV18 to TRBJ1-2, with TRBD1 matching over 7 bases. The J segment lost 2 bases and the V segment lost 5 bases, leaving 5 bases of the junction unmatched. The CDR3 runs 14 residues. Germline V lookup: CDR1 KGHSH, CDR2 LQKENI. In DNA, the CDR3 is TGTGCCAGCTCAGCGGACAGGCAGAACTATGGCTACACCTTC. Protein: CASSADRQNYGYTF.

The V and J genes are TRBV18 and TRBJ2-3; D ambiguous. V was trimmed by 2 bases and J by 6 bases, leaving 6 bases between them. Germline CDR1 KGHSH, CDR2 LQKENI. The length of the CDR3 is 12 residues. Here the CDR3 DNA reads TGTGCCAGCTCACCATTCAGGGATACGCAGTATTTT. This encodes CASSPFRDTQYF.

The V and J genes are TRBV30 and TRBJ2-3, with 8 bases matching TRBD2. V was pared by 5 bases and J by 8 bases, with 18 bases of the junction left unmatched. The CDR3 is 16 residues long. From germline, CDR1 is GTSNPN and CDR2 SVGIG (reference sequence). The CDR3 DNA follows: TGTGCCTGGTCCCCGAGGCCCGGGAGGGCAGCAGTTACGCAGTATTTT. Protein sequence: CAWSPRPGRAAVTQYF.

The chain combines TRBV28 with TRBJ1-3; D is undetermined. Trimming shortened V by 7 bases and J by 8 bases, and 12 bases separated the two germline ends. Germline CDR1 reads MDHEN; CDR2 reads SYDVKM. The CDR3 is made up of 12 amino acids. CDR3 DNA sequence: TGTGCCAGCACTAGAGGCGTGTACACCATATATTTT. This codes for CASTRGVYTIYF.

The V and J genes are TRBV6-1 and TRBJ2-3; D perhaps matches TRBD2 (6 bases). With 4 bases removed from V and 1 base from J, the gap between germline ends came to 15 bases. The V gene's germline CDR1 is MNHNS and CDR2 SASEGT. This CDR3 is built from 16 residues. CDR3 sequence (DNA): TGTGCCAGCAGTGGGGAGGACTCGTCCCGCACAGATACGCAGTATTTT. It translates to CASSGEDSSRTDTQYF.

This clone was detected only a few times. The chain has TRBV6-6 and TRBJ1-4, with TRBD1 matching 8 bases. J lost 8 bases, V lost 7 bases, and 15 bases had no gene match. The CDR3 is 16 residues long. CDR1 is MNHNY, CDR2 SVGAGI, per germline (reference sequence). CDR3 DNA: TGTGCCAGCAACCAGGGGGCATCCTCCATAGGAGAAAAACTGTTTTTT. Translated, it gives CASNQGASSIGEKLFF.

The genes are TRBV15 and TRBJ1-1; 11 nucleotides agree with TRBD1. V dropped 2 bases and J dropped 4; count of bases not matched to a gene: 3. The CDR3 length is 15 residues. Germline assignment: CDR1 LNHNV and CDR2 YYDKDF (reference sequence). CDR3 nucleotides: TGTGCCACCAGCAGACGGGACAGGGGGACCACTGAAGCTTTCTTT. Translating gives CATSRRDRGTTEAFF.

The chain recombines TRBV2 with TRBJ1-1; a possible D gene is TRBD1 (5 bases). Germline CDR1 is SNHLY and CDR2 is FYNNEI. V lost 7 bases and J lost 4, with 19 bases in between. The CDR3 is made up of 15 amino acids. CDR3 sequence: CASNGQGRFGTEAFF. DNA of the CDR3: TGTGCCAGCAATGGGCAGGGTAGGTTTGGCACTGAAGCTTTCTTT.

The chain couples TRBV2 to TRBJ1-1, with 8 bases matching TRBD1. This CDR3 is built from 13 residues. Trimming cost V 8 bases and J 3 bases; bases outside gene matches: 5. CDR1 is SNHLY and CDR2 is FYNNEI in the germline V gene. The CDR3 sequence: CASQRQGYTEAFF. The DNA of the CDR3 is TGTGCCAGCCAAAGACAGGGGTACACTGAAGCTTTCTTT.

This rearrangement joins TRBV9 to TRBJ1-1; D call uncertain. The CDR3 runs 13 residues. With 0 bases removed from V and 5 bases from J, the gap between germline ends came to 8 bases. From germline, CDR1 is SGDLS and CDR2 YYNGEE. The CDR3 DNA reads as TGTGCCAGCAGCGTAGAACCGGAGACTGAAGCTTTCTTT. Translation: CASSVEPETEAFF.

This clone has just a few counts. This chain connects TRBV30 to TRBJ1-2; maybe TRBD1 (6 bases). V was pared by 8 bases and J by 1 base, with 20 bases between. The CDR3 length is 15 residues. In germline, CDR1 is GTSNPN, CDR2 SVGIG (reference sequence). CDR3 loop: CAGQWGGRGNYGYTF. The DNA of the CDR3 is TGTGCCGGTCAGTGGGGGGGGCGAGGTAACTATGGCTACACCTTC.

V usage is TRBV2 and J usage is TRBJ2-5; 7 bases match TRBD2. Germline CDR1 and CDR2: SNHLY and FYNNEI. V shed 3 bases and J 2 bases; nucleotides not matched to a gene: 9. The CDR3 is made up of 16 amino acids. The CDR3 sequence is CASSDPDPSGQETQYF. In nucleotides, the CDR3 is TGTGCCAGCAGTGACCCCGACCCTAGCGGTCAAGAGACCCAGTACTTC.

The gene calls are TRBV7-7 and TRBJ2-5, with a tentative D call TRBD1 (6 bases). V was shortened by 1 base and J by 4 bases, with 10 bases between the two germline ends. The CDR3 has 14 residues. Germline V gene data show CDR1 as SSHAT and CDR2 as FNYEAQ (reference sequence). The DNA of the CDR3 is TGTGCCAGCAGCTTAGGGATAGGGGGAGAGACCCAGTACTTC. Translation gives CASSLGIGGETQYF.